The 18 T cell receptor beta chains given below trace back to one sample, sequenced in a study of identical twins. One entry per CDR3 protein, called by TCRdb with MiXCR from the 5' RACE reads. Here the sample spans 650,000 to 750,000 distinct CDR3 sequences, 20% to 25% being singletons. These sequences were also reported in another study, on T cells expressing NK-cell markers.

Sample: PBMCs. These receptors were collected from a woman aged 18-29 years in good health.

DNA of the CDR3: TGCAGTGCTAGTAGCGTCACGACGGGGGTCTATGGCTACACCTTC. It encodes CSASSVTTGVYGYTF. The rearrangement joins TRBV20-1 to TRBJ1-2, with D possibly TRBD1 on 5 matching bases. The CDR3 totals 15 residues. Germline V lookup: CDR1 DFQATT, CDR2 SNEGSKA (reference sequence). Trimming took 3 bases from V and 4 from J, leaving 18 bases between them.

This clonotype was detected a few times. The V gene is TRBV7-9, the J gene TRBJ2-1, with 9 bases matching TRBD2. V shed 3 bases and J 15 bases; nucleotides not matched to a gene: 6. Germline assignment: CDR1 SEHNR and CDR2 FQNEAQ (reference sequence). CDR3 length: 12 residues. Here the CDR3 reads CASSLSPAGGFF. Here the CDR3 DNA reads TGTGCCAGCAGCTTGAGTCCAGCGGGAGGGTTCTTC.

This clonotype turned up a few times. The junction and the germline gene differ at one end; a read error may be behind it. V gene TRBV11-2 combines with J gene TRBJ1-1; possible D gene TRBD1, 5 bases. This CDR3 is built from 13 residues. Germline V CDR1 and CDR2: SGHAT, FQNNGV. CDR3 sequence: CASSLGTDTEAFF. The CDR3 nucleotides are TGTGCCAGCAGTTTAGGGACGGACACTGAAGCTTTCTTT. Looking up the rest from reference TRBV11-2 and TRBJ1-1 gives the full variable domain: EAGVAQSPRYKIIEKRQSVAFWCNPISGHATLYWYQQILGQGPKLLIQFQNNGVVDDSQLPKDRFSAERLKGVDSTLKIQPAKLEDSAVYLCASSLGTDTEAFFGQGTRLTVV.

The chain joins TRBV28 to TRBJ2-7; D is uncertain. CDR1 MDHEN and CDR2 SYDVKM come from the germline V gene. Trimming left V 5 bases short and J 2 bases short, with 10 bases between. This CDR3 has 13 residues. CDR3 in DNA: TGTGCCAGCAGTCGGCGGCAGACCTACGAGCAGTACTTC. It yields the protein CASSRRQTYEQYF.

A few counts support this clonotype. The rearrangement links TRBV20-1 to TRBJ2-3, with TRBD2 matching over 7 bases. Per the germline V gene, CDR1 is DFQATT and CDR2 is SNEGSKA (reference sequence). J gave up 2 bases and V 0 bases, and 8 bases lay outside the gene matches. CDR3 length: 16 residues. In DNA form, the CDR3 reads TGCAGTGCTAGAGATTATGGTGGGAGGGACACAGATACGCAGTATTTT. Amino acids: CSARDYGGRDTDTQYF.

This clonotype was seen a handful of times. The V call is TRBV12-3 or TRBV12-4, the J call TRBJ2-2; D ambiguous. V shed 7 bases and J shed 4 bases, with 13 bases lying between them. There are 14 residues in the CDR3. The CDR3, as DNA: TGTGCCAGCACCCTATACGAGAGCACCGGGGAGCTGTTTTTT. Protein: CASTLYESTGELFF.

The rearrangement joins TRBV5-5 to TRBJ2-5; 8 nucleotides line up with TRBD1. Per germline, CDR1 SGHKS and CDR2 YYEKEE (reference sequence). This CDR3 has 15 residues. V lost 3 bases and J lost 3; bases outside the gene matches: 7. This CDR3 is CASSSGTGHKETQYF. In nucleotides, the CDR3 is TGTGCCAGCAGCTCCGGGACAGGACATAAAGAGACCCAGTACTTC.

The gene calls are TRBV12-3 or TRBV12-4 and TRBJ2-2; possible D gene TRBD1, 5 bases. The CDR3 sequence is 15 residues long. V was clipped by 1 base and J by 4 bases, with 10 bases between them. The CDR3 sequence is CASSLVGASTGELFF. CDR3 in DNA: TGTGCCAGCAGTTTAGTAGGGGCGAGCACCGGGGAGCTGTTTTTT.

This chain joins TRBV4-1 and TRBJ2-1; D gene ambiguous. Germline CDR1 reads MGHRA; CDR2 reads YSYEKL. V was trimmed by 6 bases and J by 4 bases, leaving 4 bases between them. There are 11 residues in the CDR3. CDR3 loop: CASRNYNEQFF. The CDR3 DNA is TGCGCCAGCAGAAATTACAATGAGCAGTTCTTC.

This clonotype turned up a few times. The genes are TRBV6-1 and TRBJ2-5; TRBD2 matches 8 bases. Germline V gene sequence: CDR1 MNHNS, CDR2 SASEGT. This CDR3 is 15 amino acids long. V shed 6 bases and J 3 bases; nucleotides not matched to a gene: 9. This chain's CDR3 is CASSWGGSGKETQYF. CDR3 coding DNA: TGTGCCAGCAGCTGGGGAGGTAGCGGGAAAGAGACCCAGTACTTC.

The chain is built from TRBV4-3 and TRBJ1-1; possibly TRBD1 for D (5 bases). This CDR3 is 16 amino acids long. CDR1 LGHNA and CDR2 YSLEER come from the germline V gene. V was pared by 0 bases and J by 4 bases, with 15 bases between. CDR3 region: CASSQDQAGKGTEAFF. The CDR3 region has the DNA TGCGCCAGCAGCCAAGATCAGGCAGGGAAGGGCACTGAAGCTTTCTTT.

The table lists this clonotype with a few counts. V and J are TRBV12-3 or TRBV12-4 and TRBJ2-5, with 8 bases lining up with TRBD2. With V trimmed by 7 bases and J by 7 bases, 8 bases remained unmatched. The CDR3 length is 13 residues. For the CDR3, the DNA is TGTGCCAGCACCGGGGGGACTAGTGGGACCCAGTACTTC. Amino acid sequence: CASTGGTSGTQYF.

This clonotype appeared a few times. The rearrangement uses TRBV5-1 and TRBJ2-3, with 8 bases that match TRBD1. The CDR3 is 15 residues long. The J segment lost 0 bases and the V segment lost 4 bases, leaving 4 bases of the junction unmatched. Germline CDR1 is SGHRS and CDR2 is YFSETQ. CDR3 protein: CASSHRDRSTDTQYF. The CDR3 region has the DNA TGCGCCAGCAGCCACCGGGACAGGAGCACAGATACGCAGTATTTT.

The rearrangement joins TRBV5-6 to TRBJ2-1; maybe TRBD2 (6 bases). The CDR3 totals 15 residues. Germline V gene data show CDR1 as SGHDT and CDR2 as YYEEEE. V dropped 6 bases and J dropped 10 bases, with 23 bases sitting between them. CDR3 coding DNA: TGTGCCAGCAACCTAGGCGGGATTCCGCCGATAGAGCAGTTCTTC. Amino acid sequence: CASNLGGIPPIEQFF.

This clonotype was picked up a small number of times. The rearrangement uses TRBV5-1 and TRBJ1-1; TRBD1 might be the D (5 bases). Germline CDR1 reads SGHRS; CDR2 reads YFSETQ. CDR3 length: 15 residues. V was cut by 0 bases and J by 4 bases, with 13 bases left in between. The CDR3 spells CASSLAGTRATEAFF. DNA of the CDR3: TGCGCCAGCAGCTTGGCCGGGACTAGGGCCACTGAAGCTTTCTTT.

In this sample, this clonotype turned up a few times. CDR3 protein: CASSATWNSPLHF. The DNA of the CDR3 is TGCGCCAGCAGTGCTACCTGGAATTCACCCCTCCACTTT. The rearrangement joins TRBV10-1 to TRBJ1-6; D gene ambiguous. The CDR3 extends over 13 amino acids. CDR1 and CDR2 from the germline V gene are WNHNN and SYGVQD (reference sequence). Between the trimmed V and J ends, which lost 4 bases and 7 bases, there was a span of 8 bases.

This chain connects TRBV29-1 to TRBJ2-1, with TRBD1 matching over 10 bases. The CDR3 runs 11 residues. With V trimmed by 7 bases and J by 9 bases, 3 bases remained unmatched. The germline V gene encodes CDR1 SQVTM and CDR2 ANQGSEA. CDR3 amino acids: CSADRGTEQFF. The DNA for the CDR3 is TGCAGCGCGGACAGGGGGACTGAGCAGTTCTTC.

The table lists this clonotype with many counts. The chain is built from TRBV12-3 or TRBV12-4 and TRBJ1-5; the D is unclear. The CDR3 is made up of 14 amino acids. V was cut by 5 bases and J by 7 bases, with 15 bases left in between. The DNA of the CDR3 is TGTGCCAGCAGTCCCGACGTAGTGGCGCAGCCCCAGCATTTT. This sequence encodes CASSPDVVAQPQHF.